Listed below are T cell receptor beta chains from one sample, sequenced in a study of cytomegalovirus exposure and HLA in healthy donors. Assay: immunoSEQ multiplex PCR; the TCRdb copy retains only in-frame clones and omits some. The profile covers approximately 170,000 clones, with approximately 80% appearing a single time and approximately 2.3% taken by the ten largest. Sequencing used PBMCs. The receptors originated from a male donor in good health and CMV-seronegative. CDR3s include the opening cysteine and the closing phenylalanine or tryptophan. D genes are given only for firm matches. The listing skips clone size in some rows; elsewhere it reads once, few, many or a size class.

TRBD1 TRBJ2-7 TRBV10-3 - TGTGCCATCATGACGGACAGGGGGTACGAGCAGTACTTC CAIMTDRGYEQYF
- TRBJ2-5 TRBV7-7 - TGTGCTAGCAGCCCCCAGGTGCAAGAGACCCAGTACTTC CASSPQVQETQYF
TRBD1 TRBJ2-3 TRBV9 - TGTGCCAGCAGCGGCCTCAACAGGGGGAGCACAGATACGCAGTATTTT CASSGLNRGSTDTQYF
TRBD2 TRBJ2-7 TRBV7-2 once TGTGCCAGCAGCTTAGTTGCGGGGGGGAGCCACGAGCAGTACTTC CASSLVAGGSHEQYF
- TRBJ2-5 TRBV19 - TGTGCCAGTAGTATAGAAAGGCCAGGCAAAGAGACCCAGTACTTC CASSIERPGKETQYF
- TRBJ1-2 TRBV19 - TGTGCCACTCAAGCCGGCGGAGGAGGAGGTGGCTACACCTTC CATQAGGGGGGYTF
TRBD2 TRBJ2-7 TRBV5-1 - TGCGCCAGCAGCTTGGCTGCGGGAGCCTACGAGCAGTACTTC CASSLAAGAYEQYF
- TRBJ1-2 TRBV29-1 - TGCAGCGTTGAAGATTGGGCAAGTTCTTCCTATGGCTACACCTTC CSVEDWASSSYGYTF
- TRBJ2-7 TRBV28 - TGTGCCAGCTGGGGTCCGGACAAACCCTACGAGCAGTACTTC CASWGPDKPYEQYF
TRBD2 TRBJ2-2 TRBV6-4 - TGTGCCAGCGGTAGCGGGAGGGCCGGCGGGGAGCTGTTTTTT CASGSGRAGGELFF
TRBD1 TRBJ1-2 TRBV10-3 - TGTGCCATCAGGTTGGACAGGGAGATTAGTGGCTACCCCTTC CAIRLDREISGYPF
- TRBJ1-2 TRBV28 once TGTGCCAGCAGTTTCCGTAGTTCTAACTATGGCTACACCTTC CASSFRSSNYGYTF
TRBD2 TRBJ2-5 TRBV9 - TGTGCCAGCAGTATCGGACTAGCGGGAGAAGAGACCCAGTACTTC CASSIGLAGEETQYF
- TRBJ1-1 TRBV6-1 - TGTGCCAGCAGTGATAGGACAAGAAGGCCGGGCACTGAAGCTTTCTTT CASSDRTRRPGTEAFF
TRBD2 TRBJ2-3 TRBV30 - TGTGCCTGGGGGACTAGCGGGGGCCTCACAGATACGCAGTATTTT CAWGTSGGLTDTQYF
TRBD1 TRBJ1-2 TRBV6-5 once TGTGCCAGCAGTTACGGGACAGGAGGAACCCCCAATTACTTC CASSYGTGGTPNYF
TRBD2 TRBJ2-5 TRBV29-1 once TGCAGCGTTATCCTTCTAGCGGGTCAAGAGACCCAGTACTTC CSVILLAGQETQYF
TRBD1 TRBJ1-5 TRBV28 - TGTGCCAGCAGTCGAGCAGGGGGTAATCAGCCCCAGCATTTT CASSRAGGNQPQHF
TRBD1 TRBJ1-2 TRBV18 - TGTGCCAGCTCACCAATGGGACAGGGGGTTGAAGGCTACACCTTC CASSPMGQGVEGYTF
TRBD1 TRBJ1-4 TRBV6-1 - TGTGCCAGCAGTGCCAGGGGGGCGAGGGAAAAACTGTTTTTT CASSARGAREKLFF
TRBD2 TRBJ2-1 TRBV4-3 - TGCGCCAGCAGCCAAGATCGTGGACTAGCGGGTAGTGAGCAGTTCTTC CASSQDRGLAGSEQFF
- TRBJ2-2 TRBV13 - TGTGCCAGCAGCTTAAGGCAGGGCGGCACCGGGGAGCTGTTTTTT CASSLRQGGTGELFF
TRBD2 TRBJ2-7 TRBV25-1 - TGTGCCAGCAGTGAATGGGGGGGAGCCGGCTACGAGCAGTACTTC CASSEWGGAGYEQYF
TRBD1 TRBJ2-6 TRBV5-6 - TGTGCCAGCCGGTTGAGACAGGGCCATATCGGGGCCAACGTCCTGACTTTC CASRLRQGHIGANVLTF
- TRBJ2-7 TRBV15 - TGTGCCACCAGGCCTCTGGGCAGATCCTACGAGCAGTACTTC CATRPLGRSYEQYF
- TRBJ2-1 TRBV29-1 - TGCAGCGTCCTAAGCGCCTCTCACCTCGATGAGCAGTTCTTC CSVLSASHLDEQFF
TRBD1 TRBJ1-1 TRBV6-5 few TGTGCCAGCAATAGGGACAGGGAAGCTTTCTTT CASNRDREAFF
- TRBJ2-2 TRBV5-4 - TGTGCCAGCAGCCGGGGGGGAAGGGGGCTTAATAACGGGGAGCTGTTTTTT CASSRGGRGLNNGELFF
TRBD1 TRBJ2-7 TRBV29-1 - TGCAGCGTTGAAAAGGGCCAGGGGGTAGGCGAGCAGTACTTC CSVEKGQGVGEQYF
TRBD1 TRBJ2-5 TRBV5-1 - TGCGCCAGCAGCGTGACAGGGCTACTCCAAGAGACCCAGTACTTC CASSVTGLLQETQYF
- TRBJ2-7 TRBV6-5 few TGTGCCAGCAGTTACTCGGGCCCTGACTACGAGCAGTACTTC CASSYSGPDYEQYF
- TRBJ2-5 TRBV19 - TGTGCCAGTAGTATAACGGGAGTGGAGACCCAGTACTTC CASSITGVETQYF
- TRBJ2-5 TRBV5-1 - TGCGCCAGCAGCCTACAGGGATTGGCACAAGAGACCCAGTACTTC CASSLQGLAQETQYF
TRBD1 TRBJ1-4 TRBV5-1 - TGCGCCAGCAGCTTTTTGGACAGGGGGCGCCGAGAAAAACTGTTTTTT CASSFLDRGRREKLFF
TRBD1 TRBJ1-4 TRBV30 - TGTGCCTGGAGTGGGGACAGGGGGCTTGAAAAACTGTTTTTT CAWSGDRGLEKLFF
TRBD2 TRBJ2-1 TRBV9 - TGTGCCAGCAGCGACAATAGCGGGAGCTACAATGAGCAGTTCTTC CASSDNSGSYNEQFF
TRBD2 TRBJ2-1 TRBV2 - TGTGCCAGCCCCTCGGGACTAGCGGGGGACAATGAGCAGTTCTTC CASPSGLAGDNEQFF
TRBD1 TRBJ2-7 TRBV7-8 few TGTGCCAGCAGCTTAGGGGGACAGGGAGGGTACGAGCAGTACTTC CASSLGGQGGYEQYF
- TRBJ2-7 TRBV9 - TGTGCCAGCAGCGTAGGAGGGACACCGACCTACGAGCAGTACTTC CASSVGGTPTYEQYF
- TRBJ1-2 TRBV6-1 - TGTGCCAGCAGTGGGTACAGCTATGGCTACACCTTC CASSGYSYGYTF
TRBD1 TRBJ2-7 TRBV19 - TGTGCCAGTAGCGGGACAGGCGTCTACGAGCAGTACTTC CASSGTGVYEQYF
- TRBJ2-7 TRBV19 once TGTGCCAGTAGTTTGGGGGCGTACGACGAGCAGTACTTC CASSLGAYDEQYF
- TRBJ2-1 TRBV7-2 - TGTGCCAGCAGCTTTACGAGATACAATGAGCAGTTCTTC CASSFTRYNEQFF
TRBD1 TRBJ1-1 TRBV28 - TGTGCCAGCAGGTCCGGGACAGTGAACACTGAAGCTTTCTTT CASRSGTVNTEAFF
- TRBJ1-4 TRBV10-3 - TGTGCCATCAGTGAGTCGGGGCCTCAGACGTCTAATGAAAAACTGTTTTTT CAISESGPQTSNEKLFF
- TRBJ1-5 TRBV28 - TGTGCCAGCACCGCTCCCCCGGAGAGAAGCAATCAGCCCCAGCATTTT CASTAPPERSNQPQHF
- TRBJ1-2 TRBV4-3 - TGCGCCAGCAGCCAAACGGACAGAATAAACTATGGCTACACCTTC CASSQTDRINYGYTF
- TRBJ2-3 TRBV5-6 - TGTGCCAGCAGCTTAGCGGGTACAGATACGCAGTATTTT CASSLAGTDTQYF
TRBD2 TRBJ2-1 TRBV7-2 - TGTGCCAGCAGCTTAGGTGGTTGGTCTAGCGGGAGGGCTTGGAATGAGCAGTTCTTC CASSLGGWSSGRAWNEQFF
TRBD1 TRBJ1-2 TRBV7-6 - TGTGCCAGCAGCTTAGGACAGGGGGCGAGCGGCTACACCTTC CASSLGQGASGYTF
TRBD1 TRBJ2-5 TRBV6-5 - TGTGCCAGCAACGGACAGGGGCAACAAGAGACCCAGTACTTC CASNGQGQQETQYF